These 27 T cell receptor beta chains were all obtained from the same sample, sequenced in a study of cytomegalovirus exposure and HLA in healthy donors. Researchers ran the PCR with 60 Vbeta and 13 Jbeta primers. Libraries were prepared by immunoSEQ multiplex PCR; TCRdb keeps only in-frame clonotypes and omits some of them. Of tens of thousands of clones in the sample, roughly 74% were seen once. Sequencing was carried out using PBMCs. These receptors were obtained from a woman aged 35 to 49 in good health and CMV-seropositive.

This sequence joins TRBV6-1 and TRBJ2-5; TRBD1 matches 11 bases. The germline V gene has CDR1 MNHNS and CDR2 SASEGT. The CDR3 is made up of 14 amino acids. V lost 10 bases, J lost 11 bases, and 15 bases stayed unmatched. CDR3 region: CATELRTGGGEQYF. The DNA for the CDR3 is TGTGCCACCGAGCTGAGGACAGGGGGCGGGGAGCAGTACTTC.

Note on this clone: At one of its ends the junction is not consistent with the germline gene, which may arise from a read error. V usage is TRBV7-9 and J usage is TRBJ1-4, with D unresolved. The CDR3 has 14 residues. Germline V gene data show CDR1 as SEHNR and CDR2 as FQNEAQ (reference sequence). The DNA for the CDR3 is TGTTCCAGCAGTCCCCGGGGAGGGAACGAAAAACTGTTTTTT. Protein sequence: CSSSPRGGNEKLFF.

The chain links TRBV6-5 to TRBJ2-1; D may be TRBD2 (5 bases). Germline CDR1 is MNHEY and CDR2 is SVGAGI. This CDR3 region has 14 residues. V lost 8 bases to trimming and J lost 0 bases, with 11 bases between them. The CDR3 region is CASSLGSSYNEQFF. DNA for the CDR3: TGTGCCAGCTCCTTGGGGAGCTCCTACAATGAGCAGTTCTTC.

This clone was found a few times. J is TRBJ2-7 and V is TRBV6-5, with 11 bases identical to TRBD1. In germline, CDR1 is MNHEY, CDR2 SVGAGI. The junction had 6 bases not matched to a gene; V was cut back by 7 bases and J by 7 bases. The CDR3 has 13 residues. This CDR3 reads CASMGQGVGEQYF. CDR3 coding DNA: TGTGCCAGCATGGGACAGGGGGTGGGGGAGCAGTACTTC.

J is TRBJ2-1 and V is TRBV30; 11 bases map to TRBD2. J gave up 7 bases and V 3 bases, and 8 bases lay outside the gene matches. The length of the CDR3 is 15 residues. Germline CDR1 reads GTSNPN; CDR2 reads SVGIG (reference sequence). The CDR3 sequence is CAWSRLAGRGNEQFF. The CDR3 DNA is TGTGCCTGGAGCCGACTAGCGGGGCGAGGGAATGAGCAGTTCTTC.

Here the CDR3 reads CASTQGQAGGQPQHF. The DNA of the CDR3 is TGTGCCAGCACCCAGGGACAGGCCGGAGGTCAGCCCCAGCATTTT. The chain links TRBV6-5 to TRBJ1-5; 8 nucleotides match TRBD1. The germline V gene encodes CDR1 MNHEY and CDR2 SVGAGI. The V and J ends lost 7 bases and 6 bases, in that order; junction bases with no gene match: 11. There are 15 residues in the CDR3.

The chain joins TRBV11-2 to TRBJ1-1; TRBD1 matches at 11 bases. Trimming cost V 3 bases and J 8 bases; bases outside gene matches: 5. The CDR3 loop spans 14 amino acids. CDR1 is SGHAT, CDR2 FQNNGV, per germline. The CDR3 DNA follows: TGTGCCAGCAGCTTCGGACAGGGGGCTTGGGAAGCTTTCTTT. Amino acids: CASSFGQGAWEAFF.

The genes are TRBV9 and TRBJ2-2; D unclear. This CDR3 is 12 amino acids long. V lost 0 bases and J 6 bases, leaving 3 bases between the germline ends. Per germline, CDR1 SGDLS and CDR2 YYNGEE. In nucleotides, the CDR3 is TGTGCCAGCAGCGTAGCTTCCGGGGAGCTGTTTTTT. This sequence encodes CASSVASGELFF. Full variable domain (missing parts from reference TRBV9 and TRBJ2-2): DSGVTQTPKHLITATGQRVTLRCSPRSGDLSVYWYQQSLDQGLQFLIQYYNGEERAKGNILERFSAQQFPDLHSELNLSSLELGDSALYFCASSVASGELFFGEGSRLTVL.

This chain connects TRBV7-9 to TRBJ2-3; no reliable D call. V gave up 0 bases and J gave up 6 bases, with 13 bases separating them. From germline, CDR1 is SEHNR and CDR2 FQNEAQ (reference sequence). The CDR3 length is 15 residues. CDR3 amino acids: CASSLAEGVRDTQYF. DNA for the CDR3: TGTGCCAGCAGCTTAGCGGAAGGAGTACGCGATACGCAGTATTTT.

This clone has just a few counts. The J gene is TRBJ1-2, the V gene TRBV6-4, with D possibly matching TRBD1 (6 bases). This CDR3 region has 13 residues. V lost 3 bases and J 8 bases, leaving 13 bases between the germline ends. The V gene's germline CDR1 is MRHNA and CDR2 SNTAGT. Here the CDR3 reads CASSERTQGGYTF. The CDR3 nucleotides read TGTGCCAGCAGTGAGAGGACCCAGGGGGGCTACACCTTC.

The rearrangement links TRBV5-1 to TRBJ1-1; 7 bases are shared with TRBD1. J was trimmed by 0 bases and V by 2 bases; bases with no gene match: 10. Germline assignment: CDR1 SGHRS and CDR2 YFSETQ. CDR3 size: 17 residues. The chain's CDR3 is CASSLSTGATLNTEAFF. The CDR3 DNA reads TGCGCCAGCAGCTTATCCACAGGGGCAACATTGAACACTGAAGCTTTCTTT.

This clone has a handful of counts. The gene calls are TRBV15 and TRBJ1-2; possibly TRBD1 for D (5 bases). This CDR3 contains 12 residues. The V gene's germline CDR1 is LNHNV and CDR2 YYDKDF (reference sequence). The ends were cut back, 5 bases at V and 7 bases at J, with 11 bases in the middle. This CDR3 reads CATSGRGFGYTF. For the CDR3, the DNA is TGTGCCACCAGCGGGAGGGGCTTTGGCTACACCTTC.

The rearrangement uses TRBV29-1 and TRBJ2-1, with a tentative D call TRBD1 (5 bases). Germline CDR1 is SQVTM and CDR2 is ANQGSEA. This CDR3 has 12 amino acids. The V gene lost 5 bases and the J gene lost 15 bases, with 20 bases spanning the gap. The CDR3 reads CSVSLGQGRTFF. CDR3 nucleotides: TGCAGCGTTTCTCTGGGGCAGGGCCGAACGTTCTTC.

The chain is built from TRBV7-9 and TRBJ2-7, with D maybe TRBD1 (5 bases). Germline values: CDR1 SEHNR, CDR2 FQNEAQ (reference sequence). Trimming removed 5 bases from V and 5 bases from J, with 16 bases in between. The CDR3 totals 14 residues. CDR3 region: CASSPIGRANEQYF. CDR3 nucleotides: TGTGCCAGCAGCCCCATTGGCAGGGCAAACGAGCAGTACTTC.

V is TRBV6-5 and J is TRBJ2-1; 7 bases are shared with TRBD2. Germline CDR1 and CDR2: MNHEY and SVGAGI. The CDR3 sequence is 15 residues long. Germline trimming cut 2 bases from V and 6 bases from J; bases unmatched to any gene: 7. The CDR3 loop reads CASSYSSGWLNEQFF. As DNA, the CDR3 is TGTGCCAGCAGTTACAGTAGCGGGTGGCTCAATGAGCAGTTCTTC.

CDR3 in DNA: TGTGCCAGTAGGGCGACAGAGATCCCAGATACGCAGTATTTT. Amino acid sequence: CASRATEIPDTQYF. This chain joins TRBV19 and TRBJ2-3; TRBD1 is a possible D gene (5 bases). This CDR3 region has 14 residues. CDR1 and CDR2 (germline): LNHDA, SQIVND (reference sequence). V was pared by 6 bases and J by 4 bases, with 14 bases between. The complete variable domain, with remaining parts taken from reference TRBV19 and TRBJ2-3, reads DGGITQSPKYLFRKEGQNVTLSCEQNLNHDAMYWYRQDPGQGLRLIYYSQIVNDFQKGDIAEGYSVSREKKESFPLTVTSAQKNPTAFYLCASRATEIPDTQYFGPGTRLTVL.

The V gene is TRBV12-5, the J gene TRBJ1-4; 8 nucleotides match TRBD1. The length of the CDR3 is 18 residues. J was trimmed by 6 bases and V by 0 bases; bases with no gene match: 12. In germline, CDR1 is LGHNT, CDR2 FRNRAP. CDR3 nucleotide sequence: TGTGCTAGTGGTTTGGTAGGGACCGGGACAGGCTCTTATGAAAAACTGTTTTTT. Its translation is CASGLVGTGTGSYEKLFF. The full variable domain, rest sourced from reference TRBV12-5 and TRBJ1-4, is DARVTQTPRHKVTEMGQEVTMRCQPILGHNTVFWYRQTMMQGLELLAYFRNRAPLDDSGMPKDRFSAEMPDATLATLKIQPSEPRDSAVYFCASGLVGTGTGSYEKLFFGSGTQLSVL.

This sequence joins TRBV6-6 and TRBJ2-1; maybe TRBD1 (5 bases). Germline assignment: CDR1 MNHNY and CDR2 SVGAGI (reference sequence). The CDR3 length is 12 residues. Trimming took off 0 bases at V and 8 bases at J, with 5 bases between the two ends. The DNA for the CDR3 is TGTGCCAGCAGTTACTCCAGGGATGAGCAGTTCTTC. It is translated as CASSYSRDEQFF.

The CDR3 coding sequence is TGCGCCAGCAGTGAGGCGGCATTCCCCTACGAGCAGTACTTC. Amino acid sequence: CASSEAAFPYEQYF. V and J are TRBV10-1 and TRBJ2-7; D is unresolved. V dropped 2 bases and J dropped 2 bases, with 10 bases sitting between them. The CDR3 is 14 residues long. Per germline, CDR1 WNHNN and CDR2 SYGVQD (reference sequence).

V usage is TRBV10-3 and J usage is TRBJ2-6; no clear D. Deletions cut 5 bases from V and 0 bases from J, with 8 bases between. This CDR3 has 15 amino acids. Per the germline V gene, CDR1 is ENHRY and CDR2 is SYGVKD. This CDR3 is CAISPPGSGANVLTF. The CDR3 DNA is TGTGCCATCAGTCCCCCCGGCTCTGGGGCCAACGTCCTGACTTTC.

This chain links TRBV7-6 with TRBJ2-7, with a tentative D call TRBD2 (6 bases). Germline CDR1 and CDR2: SGHVS and FNYEAQ. The CDR3 has 15 amino acids. V dropped 3 bases and J dropped 3 bases, with 15 bases sitting between them. CDR3 loop: CASSLEALGGYEQYF. CDR3 sequence (DNA): TGTGCCAGCAGCTTGGAGGCGCTGGGGGGCTACGAGCAGTACTTC.

The rearrangement links TRBV5-1 to TRBJ2-7; D uncertain. CDR3 length: 14 amino acids. V was clipped by 4 bases and J by 7 bases, with 18 bases between them. Germline CDR1 SGHRS, CDR2 YFSETQ. DNA of the CDR3: TGCGCCAGCAGCCCCCTTGTATCCTACGGGGAGCAGTACTTC. Protein sequence: CASSPLVSYGEQYF.

The chain has TRBV18 and TRBJ1-1; 9 bases align to TRBD1. CDR1 and CDR2 from the germline V gene are KGHSH and LQKENI. The CDR3 covers 13 residues. The trim removed 3 bases at V and 7 bases at J, leaving 3 bases unmatched. In DNA form, the CDR3 reads TGTGCCAGCTCACCGCGACAGGGGGATGAAGCTTTCTTT. Translation gives CASSPRQGDEAFF.

This chain connects TRBV27 to TRBJ2-3; TRBD1 matches 7 bases. This CDR3 is 16 amino acids long. CDR1 MNHEY and CDR2 SMNVEV come from the germline V gene (reference sequence). V shed 2 bases, J shed 2 bases, and the junction held 7 bases outside the gene matches. This CDR3 reads CASSLRDSLFTDTQYF. The CDR3 nucleotides read TGTGCCAGCAGTTTAAGGGACAGCCTTTTCACAGATACGCAGTATTTT.

This chain uses TRBV12-5 with TRBJ2-2; D perhaps matches TRBD1 (6 bases). Deletions cut 6 bases from V and 0 bases from J, with 11 bases between. This CDR3 has 15 amino acids. CDR1 and CDR2 from the germline V gene are LGHNT and FRNRAP. The CDR3 DNA reads as TGTGCTAGTGGCACCTGGACAGCGAACACCGGGGAGCTGTTTTTT. Its translation: CASGTWTANTGELFF.

This clone was recorded a few times. This chain links TRBV29-1 with TRBJ2-7; 7 nucleotides line up with TRBD1. The V segment lost 4 bases and the J segment 3 bases; nucleotides outside the gene matches: 27. The CDR3 consists of 20 residues. CDR1 is SQVTM, CDR2 ANQGSEA, per germline. The chain's CDR3 is CSVALRKQGFFSHNLYEQYF. The CDR3 DNA sequence: TGCAGCGTTGCCTTACGCAAACAGGGGTTTTTCTCACACAACCTCTACGAGCAGTACTTC.

V gene TRBV7-9 combines with J gene TRBJ1-1, with D possibly TRBD1 on 5 matching bases. CDR1 is SEHNR and CDR2 is FQNEAQ in the germline V gene (reference sequence). With 2 bases removed from V and 2 bases from J, the gap between germline ends came to 15 bases. The CDR3 is 16 residues long. The CDR3 spells CASSLSPGLINTEAFF. In DNA, the CDR3 is TGTGCCAGCAGCTTATCACCGGGACTGATAAACACTGAAGCTTTCTTT.